Shown below are 31 T cell receptor beta chains from a single sample sequenced in a study of long-term antiretroviral therapy in people with HIV. It was version v3.0 of the immunoSEQ assay that was run at survey level. Libraries were prepared by immunoSEQ multiplex PCR; TCRdb keeps only in-frame clonotypes and omits some of them. The sample has about 22,000 clones; under 90% are singletons. The source material was unsorted PBMCs, sampled 1.8 years before starting antiretroviral therapy. The origin of the receptors is a woman aged 25 to 39 with HIV.

This sequence joins TRBV10-3 and TRBJ2-5; 9 bases map to TRBD1. This CDR3 region has 16 residues. V shed 6 bases and J 0 bases; nucleotides not matched to a gene: 8. Germline V gene sequence: CDR1 ENHRY, CDR2 SYGVKD. CDR3 protein: CAISDSGTGNQETQYF. CDR3 in DNA: TGTGCCATCAGCGATTCCGGGACAGGGAACCAAGAGACCCAGTACTTC.

The chain recombines TRBV29-1 with TRBJ1-4, with 9 bases lining up with TRBD1. The V segment lost 7 bases and the J segment 8 bases; nucleotides outside the gene matches: 26. The CDR3 spans 19 residues. The germline CDR1 and CDR2 sequences are SQVTM and ANQGSEA. The CDR3 spells CSATRRDGQGLLRGEKLFF. CDR3 nucleotide sequence: TGCAGCGCTACAAGAAGGGACGGACAGGGGCTTTTAAGAGGGGAAAAACTGTTTTTT.

This CDR3 is CASSLGAMYNEQFF. CDR3 DNA: TGCGCCAGCAGCTTGGGCGCGATGTACAATGAGCAGTTCTTC. This sequence joins TRBV5-1 and TRBJ2-1; D unclear. The CDR3 is 14 residues long. Between the trimmed V and J ends, which lost 0 bases and 4 bases, there was a span of 8 bases. Germline CDR1 and CDR2: SGHRS and YFSETQ.

This clone occurred a few times. This chain connects TRBV12-5 to TRBJ1-5, with D unclear. The CDR3 runs to 14 residues. V was shortened by 2 bases and J by 4 bases, with 9 bases between the two germline ends. Looked up from germline, CDR1 is LGHNT and CDR2 is FRNRAP. CDR3 in DNA: TGTGCTAGTGGTTTGCACATGAAGAATCAGCCCCAGCATTTT. Its protein product is CASGLHMKNQPQHF.

In this sample, this clone turned up once. The chain has TRBV11-2 and TRBJ2-1; 10 nucleotides line up with TRBD2. Trimming took 2 bases from V and 8 from J; bases not matched to a gene: 9. The CDR3 is made up of 16 amino acids. Germline CDR1 and CDR2: SGHAT and FQNNGV. CDR3: CASSLLGASGGDEQFF. The CDR3 nucleotides read TGTGCCAGCAGCTTACTCGGGGCTAGCGGGGGTGATGAGCAGTTCTTC.

V is TRBV6-1 and J is TRBJ2-2, with D unresolved. CDR1 MNHNS and CDR2 SASEGT come from the germline V gene. CDR3 size: 13 residues. V lost 7 bases to trimming and J lost 4 bases, with 10 bases between them. The DNA of the CDR3 is TGTGCCAGCACCAGAATGGTCACCGGGGAGCTGTTTTTT. It translates to CASTRMVTGELFF.

The chain carries TRBV14 and TRBJ1-1, with unresolved D. Per the germline V gene, CDR1 is SGHDN and CDR2 is FVKESK. This CDR3 has 13 amino acids. Trimming removed 8 bases at V and 4 bases at J, with 14 bases between. CDR3: CASRSGFGTEAFF. CDR3 coding DNA: TGTGCCAGCCGTAGCGGGTTCGGCACTGAAGCTTTCTTT.

The J gene is TRBJ1-2, the V gene TRBV7-9, with 9 bases that match TRBD1. Germline V gene lookup returns CDR1 SEHNR and CDR2 FQNEAQ (reference sequence). The V segment lost 4 bases and the J segment 8 bases; nucleotides outside the gene matches: 2. This CDR3 contains 12 residues. CDR3 in amino acids: CASSWDRVGYTF. As DNA, the CDR3 is TGTGCCAGCAGCTGGGACAGGGTCGGCTACACCTTC. The entire variable domain, with the rest obtained from reference TRBV7-9 and TRBJ1-2, is as follows: DTGVSQNPRHKITKRGQNVTFRCDPISEHNRLYWYRQTLGQGPEFLTYFQNEAQLEKSRLLSDRFSAERPKGSFSTLEIQRTEQGDSAMYLCASSWDRVGYTFGSGTRLTVV.

V gene TRBV18 combines with J gene TRBJ1-2; the D is unclear. Trimming pared 2 bases from V and 4 bases from J, leaving 8 bases between. CDR3 length equals 13 residues. Germline CDR1 and CDR2: KGHSH and LQKENI. The DNA of the CDR3 is TGTGCCAGCTCACCAGCACAGCCCTATGGCTACACCTTC. It translates to CASSPAQPYGYTF.

The chain uses TRBV9 and TRBJ1-1; a weak D match, TRBD1 (6 bases). The germline CDR1 and CDR2 sequences are SGDLS and YYNGEE. The CDR3 covers 15 residues. The V and J ends lost 4 bases and 7 bases respectively, with 20 bases between them. The CDR3 DNA reads TGTGCCAGCAGCAGCGACGGGGGCCGGGGGATTGAAGCTTTCTTT. This encodes CASSSDGGRGIEAFF.

The gene calls are TRBV7-2 and TRBJ2-3; no definite D call. The germline gives CDR1 SGHTA, CDR2 FQGNSA. The CDR3 loop spans 12 amino acids. The V end lost 4 bases, the J end lost 3 bases, and 5 bases lay between the germline ends. CDR3 region: CASSSRTDTQYF. In nucleotides, the CDR3 is TGTGCCAGCAGCTCCCGGACAGATACGCAGTATTTT. Supplemented by reference TRBV7-2 and TRBJ2-3, the full variable domain reads GAGVSQSPSNKVTEKGKDVELRCDPISGHTALYWYRQSLGQGLEFLIYFQGNSAPDKSGLPSDRFSAERTGGSVSTLTIQRTQQEDSAVYLCASSSRTDTQYFGPGTRLTVL.

The chain links TRBV4-1 to TRBJ1-2; maybe TRBD1 (5 bases). Germline V gene sequence: CDR1 MGHRA, CDR2 YSYEKL. The CDR3 sequence is 16 residues long. Trimming cost V 1 base and J 4 bases, with 16 bases left between them. DNA of the CDR3: TGCGCCAGCAGCCAAGGAATGGTTCGGGGGACCTATGGCTACACCTTC. Translation gives CASSQGMVRGTYGYTF.

The chain uses TRBV14 and TRBJ2-1; D is ambiguous. Germline V gene data show CDR1 as SGHDN and CDR2 as FVKESK. V was pared by 10 bases and J by 10 bases, with 11 bases between. The CDR3 is 10 residues long. The CDR3 loop reads CATNRLEQFF. CDR3 DNA: TGTGCCACCAATAGACTCGAGCAGTTCTTC.

The J gene is TRBJ2-3, the V gene TRBV11-2; tentative D call: TRBD1 (6 bases). Germline values: CDR1 SGHAT, CDR2 FQNNGV. V lost 5 bases and J lost 9, with 18 bases in between. This CDR3 contains 14 residues. The DNA of the CDR3 is TGTGCCAGCAGCCCCAATCGACAGGCTCAAACGCAGTATTTT. Its protein product is CASSPNRQAQTQYF.

This clone is a singleton in its sample. The chain links TRBV30 to TRBJ1-2; TRBD1 agrees at 8 bases. The V gene's germline CDR1 is GTSNPN and CDR2 SVGIG (reference sequence). V was clipped by 8 bases and J by 2 bases; unmatched bases: 10. CDR3 size: 14 residues. DNA for the CDR3: TGTGCCCTAGTTAAGGACAGGGTGAACTATGGCTACACCTTC. Translating gives CALVKDRVNYGYTF. The whole variable domain, remainder taken from reference TRBV30 and TRBJ1-2, is SQTIHQWPATLVQPVGSPLSLECTVEGTSNPNLYWYRQAAGRGLQLLFYSVGIGQISSEVPQNLSASRPQDRQFILSSKKLLLSDSGFYLCALVKDRVNYGYTFGSGTRLTVV.

The chain is built from TRBV7-2 and TRBJ1-2, with D perhaps matching TRBD1 (5 bases). Germline V gene data show CDR1 as SGHTA and CDR2 as FQGNSA. V lost 1 base and J 0 bases, leaving 6 bases between the germline ends. The CDR3 has 14 amino acids. The CDR3 DNA reads TGTGCCAGCAGCTTAGTAGGGGCTAACTATGGCTACACCTTC. Protein: CASSLVGANYGYTF.

This clone was observed once. V is TRBV7-8 and J is TRBJ1-1; 9 nucleotides agree with TRBD1. This CDR3 is 14 amino acids long. Trimming removed 6 bases from V and 7 bases from J; junction bases left unmatched: 9. CDR1 is SGHVS and CDR2 is FQNEAQ in the germline V gene. The CDR3 loop is CASSFRDRVDEAFF. Written as DNA, the CDR3 is TGTGCCAGCAGTTTTCGGGACAGGGTGGATGAAGCTTTCTTT.

The CDR3 reads CASSLNPDPAKNIQYF. The CDR3 DNA follows: TGCGCCAGCAGCTTGAATCCAGACCCAGCCAAAAACATTCAGTACTTC. This chain links TRBV5-1 with TRBJ2-4; D gene unclear. V lost 1 base, J lost 0 bases, and 11 bases lay in between. The CDR3 length is 16 residues. From germline, CDR1 is SGHRS and CDR2 YFSETQ.

The chain carries TRBV11-2 and TRBJ1-4, with 7 bases identical to TRBD1. Trimming at V came to 1 base and at J to 6 bases, leaving 11 bases not matched to a gene. This CDR3 is built from 17 residues. CDR1 SGHAT and CDR2 FQNNGV come from the germline V gene. The CDR3 DNA sequence: TGTGCCAGCAGCTTAGGCATTTATGGGACAGCCCATGAAAAACTGTTTTTT. Protein sequence: CASSLGIYGTAHEKLFF.

The chain uses TRBV29-1 and TRBJ1-1; D gene uncertain. The CDR3 spans 13 residues. V lost 4 bases and J 0 bases, leaving 9 bases between the germline ends. CDR1 and CDR2 from the germline V gene are SQVTM and ANQGSEA. CDR3 sequence reads: CSVVIRLNTEAFF. The CDR3, as DNA: TGCAGCGTTGTGATCAGATTGAACACTGAAGCTTTCTTT.

The rearrangement joins TRBV11-2 to TRBJ2-7, with D perhaps TRBD1 (5 bases). The V gene lost 3 bases and the J gene lost 3 bases, with 15 bases spanning the gap. The germline V gene encodes CDR1 SGHAT and CDR2 FQNNGV. CDR3 size: 15 residues. This CDR3 reads CASSFGLGQIYEQYV. The CDR3 coding sequence is TGTGCCAGCAGCTTTGGTTTGGGGCAGATCTACGAGCAGTACGTC.

The sample holds a few counts of this clone. The rearrangement joins TRBV2 to TRBJ1-2; D remains unclear. CDR3 length: 14 amino acids. The germline V gene encodes CDR1 SNHLY and CDR2 FYNNEI. Trimming removed 7 bases from V and 6 bases from J, with 18 bases in between. DNA for the CDR3: TGTGCCAGCAACGGTCTAGCTACGAGGAATGGCTACACCTTC. Amino acids: CASNGLATRNGYTF.

The gene calls are TRBV7-4 and TRBJ1-4, with 9 bases lining up with TRBD1. The CDR3 is 14 amino acids. Trimming at V came to 6 bases and at J to 8 bases, leaving 7 bases not matched to a gene. Germline assignment: CDR1 SGHVT and CDR2 SQSDAQ. The CDR3 reads CASSNDRGNEKLFF. DNA for the CDR3: TGTGCCAGCAGTAACGACAGGGGGAACGAAAAACTGTTTTTT. Full variable domain (missing parts from reference TRBV7-4 and TRBJ1-4): GAGVSQSPRYKVAKRGRDVALRCDSISGHVTLYWYRQTLGQGSEVLTYSQSDAQRDKSGRPSGRFSAERPERSVSTLKIQRTEQGDSAVYLCASSNDRGNEKLFFGSGTQLSVL.

V gene TRBV27 combines with J gene TRBJ1-1; 9 bases match TRBD1. Germline values: CDR1 MNHEY, CDR2 SMNVEV (reference sequence). The CDR3 is made up of 17 amino acids. Trimming removed 4 bases from V and 0 bases from J; junction bases left unmatched: 9. CDR3 coding DNA: TGTGCCAGCAGTTCCGGACAGGGGAGAATAATGAACACTGAAGCTTTCTTT. Its protein is CASSSGQGRIMNTEAFF.

The chain is built from TRBV11-2 and TRBJ2-7; D possibly corresponds to TRBD1 (5 bases). Trimming cost V 4 bases and J 4 bases, with 17 bases left between them. Germline V gene sequence: CDR1 SGHAT, CDR2 FQNNGV. The CDR3 runs to 15 residues. The DNA for the CDR3 is TGTGCCAGCAGCTCCAGAAAGGGGTTCGAATACGAGCAGTACGTC. Translated: CASSSRKGFEYEQYV.

This clone was counted once. The rearrangement uses TRBV10-2 and TRBJ1-6; no firm D call. This CDR3 has 15 residues. Trimming removed 3 bases from V and 7 bases from J, with 13 bases in between. The germline gives CDR1 WSHSY, CDR2 SAAADI. This CDR3 is CASSDYGDWNSPLHF. The CDR3 DNA follows: TGCGCCAGCAGTGATTACGGGGATTGGAATTCACCCCTCCACTTT.

The chain combines TRBV7-9 with TRBJ1-2, with a possible D match to TRBD1 (5 bases). Trimming pared 6 bases from V and 1 base from J, leaving 9 bases between. CDR1 and CDR2 (germline): SEHNR, FQNEAQ (reference sequence). This CDR3 contains 13 residues. The CDR3 nucleotides read TGTGCCAGCAGTCCAGACAGTAACTATGGCTACACCTTC. Amino acids: CASSPDSNYGYTF. Using reference TRBV7-9 and TRBJ1-2 for the parts outside the CDR3, the full variable domain is DTGVSQNPRHKITKRGQNVTFRCDPISEHNRLYWYRQTLGQGPEFLTYFQNEAQLEKSRLLSDRFSAERPKGSFSTLEIQRTEQGDSAMYLCASSPDSNYGYTFGSGTRLTVV.

J is TRBJ2-7 and V is TRBV29-1; no firm D call. V was clipped by 5 bases and J by 0 bases, with 2 bases between them. The length of the CDR3 is 10 residues. The V gene's germline CDR1 is SQVTM and CDR2 ANQGSEA. CDR3 loop: CSVSSYEQYV. As DNA, the CDR3 is TGCAGCGTTAGCTCCTACGAGCAGTACGTC.

The J gene is TRBJ2-1, the V gene TRBV2; perhaps TRBD2 as D (5 bases). The CDR3 is 12 residues long. CDR1 and CDR2 from the germline V gene are SNHLY and FYNNEI. V was trimmed by 5 bases and J by 6 bases, leaving 8 bases between them. This CDR3 reads CASSREGNEQFF. CDR3 nucleotides: TGTGCCAGCAGTCGGGAAGGCAATGAGCAGTTCTTC.

CDR3 DNA: TGCGCCAGCGAGGACAGGACCGTTATGGCCTACAATGAGCAGTTCTTC. It encodes CASEDRTVMAYNEQFF. This rearrangement joins TRBV10-1 to TRBJ2-1; 7 nucleotides line up with TRBD1. With V trimmed by 8 bases and J by 2 bases, 12 bases remained unmatched. The germline gives CDR1 WNHNN, CDR2 SYGVQD (reference sequence). CDR3 length equals 16 residues.

V is TRBV7-3 and J is TRBJ2-1; TRBD1 matches at 8 bases. Germline loops: CDR1 SGHTA, CDR2 FQGTGA. The V segment lost 5 bases and the J segment 2 bases; nucleotides outside the gene matches: 5. The CDR3 runs to 15 residues. For the CDR3, the DNA is TGTGCCAGCAGCCAGGGGGACAGGCCCTACAATGAGCAGTTCTTC. Its protein product is CASSQGDRPYNEQFF.